This T cell receptor (beta chain) was found in a study of identifying expanded T cells in peripheral blood (dated by TCRdb to about 2019). Regarding the study in general: Separate aliquots of the same genomic DNA pool were sequenced to produce technical replicates, and four replicates were compared in pairs. Beyond this particular receptor, the publication reports: About 1.1 differentially abundant clones were flagged by the binomial model between technical replicates, whereas about 15 and 18 were flagged over approximately two weeks and four weeks, respectively. The authors expected that biological variance in healthy repertoires might rise further over much longer intervals, such as months to years. Both the number of clones called differentially abundant and the false-positive rate were significantly reduced by the beta-binomial model across all healthy-donor time intervals. Variance in clone template counts between roughly 2-week samples significantly increased with total template count across all healthy donors.

TCRbeta CDR3 regions were profiled by bias-controlled multiplex PCR amplification of genomic DNA with the immunoSEQ Assay. In the original analysis: The absolute abundance of each unique TCRbeta CDR3 region was quantified after sequences were collapsed and filtered. Differential abundance was tested with a binomial (Fisher-equivalent) model and with a beta-binomial model adding time-dependent variance fitted from healthy donors. Clones with fewer than 5 combined templates were excluded, and clones with Benjamini-Hochberg FDR below 0.01 were called differentially abundant. In the beta-binomial model, variance was expressed as a function of the total template count across the two samples, in the form v = (b*log(k)+a)^2. TCRdb took this table from immuneACCESS and kept in-frame rearrangements with V and J called. Such tables lack part of the clones; where checked against another copy, unresolved V genes explain under half of the gap, and the rest is unexplained. V and J calls plus clone size are reproduced from that table; the DNA served to infer D and trimming. In all, the sample holds about 80,000 clones, and 84% of those were seen once. Around 20% of the sample belongs to the ten largest clones.

Taken from cysteine to phenylalanine, the CDR3 has 14 residues. The only DNA kept is the CDR3, 42 bases in frame from the first base. V loses 2 bases, J loses 4 bases, and the germline ends lie 11 bases apart. Via the germline V gene, CDR1 is MNHEY and CDR2 SVGAGI. On this clone: The antigen this receptor binds is unknown. It has no much larger one-base neighbor in the sample; base qualities were not kept.

No immune events such as infections were documented for the healthy donors during the collection period. Healthy-donor blood repertoires served as a training cohort to calibrate time-dependent variance in a beta-binomial model of T-cell clone differential abundance. The training cohort included 10 or so healthy donors, of whom 3 were female and 7 were male. On average the donors were approximately 42 years old, and their ages spanned roughly 29 to 64 years. Whole blood was collected from each healthy donor at three time points spaced 2 to 3 weeks apart and obtained from a commercial supplier. For immunosequencing, genomic DNA was extracted from whole blood that had not been sorted.

This chain joins TRBV6-5 to TRBJ2-5; TRBD2 is perhaps the D gene, given 5 matching bases. Material: blood. The source is a person between 18 and 69 years old in good health. The DNA is as follows: TGTGCCAGCAGTTACGTTCTGGCGGGAGAGACCCAGTACTTC. This gives the protein CASSYVLAGETQYF.